A single T cell receptor beta chain is shown here with its context. This clonotype has ten or more counts. This receptor's antigen is unknown. Base qualities were left out, and no much larger clone turns up one base away. This sample was taken from a study of T-cell reconstitution after alpha-beta-depleted transplantation in children (dated by TCRdb to about 2016). Concerning the study at large: Using TCR repertoire profiling, the study followed T-cell immune reconstitution in a quantitative way in children after TCRalphabeta/CD19-depleted allogeneic hematopoietic cell transplantation.

Taken from cysteine to phenylalanine, the CDR3 has 15 residues. The CDR3 DNA has 45 bases and is translated from base 1. V loses 1 base at its end and J loses 2 bases; junction bases beyond the gene matches: 3. Based on the germline V gene (reference sequence), the CDR1 and CDR2 sequences are SEHNR and FQNEAQ. The library was obtained by PCR. The reads were generated on an Illumina HiSeq 2500. To normalize quantification of the TCRbeta repertoire, the TCR libraries were built with molecular barcoding that relied on unique molecular identifiers. TCRdb took the public reads, trimmed them with fastp at Q25, ran MiXCR for clone calling and kept in-frame beta chains. CDR3 protein duplicates are merged, each entry listing the most common genes and DNA. For this sample there are 300,000 to 400,000 distinct CDR3 sequences; about 14% appear just once. Around 4.5% of the sample is in the top ten clones.

The sample was PBMCs, taken from the stem cell graft. The V gene is TRBV7-9 and the J gene is TRBJ2-3, with 7 central nucleotides matching TRBD1. This clonotype was sampled from a human donor who donated a stem cell graft to a child with Fanconi anemia. CDR3 protein: CASSLVTGATDTQYF. The DNA is as follows: TGTGCCAGCAGCTTAGTAACAGGGGCCACAGATACGCAGTATTTT. The entire variable domain, with the stretches around the CDR3 drawn from the reference TRBV7-9 and TRBJ2-3 proteins, is DTGVSQNPRHKITKRGQNVTFRCDPISEHNRLYWYRQTLGQGPEFLTYFQNEAQLEKSRLLSDRFSAERPKGSFSTLEIQRTEQGDSAMYLCASSLVTGATDTQYFGPGTRLTVL.